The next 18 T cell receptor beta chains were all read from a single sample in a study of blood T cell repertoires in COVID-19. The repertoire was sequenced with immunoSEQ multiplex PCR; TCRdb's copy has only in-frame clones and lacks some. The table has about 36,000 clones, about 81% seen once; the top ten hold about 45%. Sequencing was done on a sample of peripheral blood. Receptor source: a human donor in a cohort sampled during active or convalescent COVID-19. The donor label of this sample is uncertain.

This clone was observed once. The CDR3: CASSSGGKETQYF. The CDR3 DNA reads as TGTGCCAGTAGTTCAGGGGGGAAGGAGACCCAGTACTTC. The rearrangement links TRBV19 to TRBJ2-5; maybe TRBD1 (7 bases). CDR1 is LNHDA, CDR2 SQIVND, per germline (reference sequence). The ends were cut back, 5 bases at V and 5 bases at J, with 12 bases in the middle. This CDR3 has 13 residues.

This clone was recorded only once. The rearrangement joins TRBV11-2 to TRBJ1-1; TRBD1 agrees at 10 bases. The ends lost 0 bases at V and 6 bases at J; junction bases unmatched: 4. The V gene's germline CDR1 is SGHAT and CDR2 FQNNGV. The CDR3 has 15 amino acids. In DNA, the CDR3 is TGTGCCAGCAGCTTAGACTCCGGGACAGGGGCTGAAGCTTTCTTT. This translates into CASSLDSGTGAEAFF.

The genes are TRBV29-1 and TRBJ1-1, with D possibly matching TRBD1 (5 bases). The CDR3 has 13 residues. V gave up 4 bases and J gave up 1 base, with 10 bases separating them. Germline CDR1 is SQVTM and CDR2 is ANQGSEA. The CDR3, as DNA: TGCAGCGTTGTAGTAACAGGGAACACTGAAGCTTTCTTT. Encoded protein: CSVVVTGNTEAFF.

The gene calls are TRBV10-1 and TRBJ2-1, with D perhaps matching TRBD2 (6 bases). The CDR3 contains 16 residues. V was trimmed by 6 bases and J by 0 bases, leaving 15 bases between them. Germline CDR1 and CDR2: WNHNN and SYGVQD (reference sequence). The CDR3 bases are TGCGCCAGCAGCGCCGGGACTTCACGCTCCTACAATGAGCAGTTCTTC. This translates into CASSAGTSRSYNEQFF.

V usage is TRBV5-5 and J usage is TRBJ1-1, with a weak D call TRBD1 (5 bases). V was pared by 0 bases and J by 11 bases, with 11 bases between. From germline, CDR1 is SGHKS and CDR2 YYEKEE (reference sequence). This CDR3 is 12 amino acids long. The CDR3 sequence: CASSLVGQLAFF. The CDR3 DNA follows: TGTGCCAGCAGCTTGGTGGGGCAATTGGCTTTCTTT. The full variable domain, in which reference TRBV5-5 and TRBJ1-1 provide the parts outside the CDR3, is DAGVTQSPTHLIKTRGQQVTLRCSPISGHKSVSWYQQVLGQGPQFIFQYYEKEERGRGNFPDRFSARQFPNYSSELNVNALLLGDSALYLCASSLVGQLAFFGQGTRLTVV.

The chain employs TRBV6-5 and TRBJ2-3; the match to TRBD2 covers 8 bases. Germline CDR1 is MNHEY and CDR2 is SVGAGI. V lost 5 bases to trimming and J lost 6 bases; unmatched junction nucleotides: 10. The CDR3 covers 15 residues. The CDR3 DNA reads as TGTGCCAGCAGTCCCCTGGCGGGAGGTTTGGATACGCAGTATTTT. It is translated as CASSPLAGGLDTQYF.

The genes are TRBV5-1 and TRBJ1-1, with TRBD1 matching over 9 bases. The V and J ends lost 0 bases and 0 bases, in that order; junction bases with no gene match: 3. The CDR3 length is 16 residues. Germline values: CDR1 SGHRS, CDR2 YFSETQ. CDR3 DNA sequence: TGCGCCAGCAGCTTGGCCGGGACAGGGATGAACACTGAAGCTTTCTTT. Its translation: CASSLAGTGMNTEAFF.

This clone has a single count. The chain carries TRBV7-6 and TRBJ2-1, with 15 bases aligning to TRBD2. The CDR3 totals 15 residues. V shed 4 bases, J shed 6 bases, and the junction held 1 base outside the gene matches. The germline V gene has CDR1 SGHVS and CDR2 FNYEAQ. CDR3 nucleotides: TGTGCCAGCAGCTCGGGACTAGCGGGAGGCAATGAGCAGTTCTTC. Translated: CASSSGLAGGNEQFF.

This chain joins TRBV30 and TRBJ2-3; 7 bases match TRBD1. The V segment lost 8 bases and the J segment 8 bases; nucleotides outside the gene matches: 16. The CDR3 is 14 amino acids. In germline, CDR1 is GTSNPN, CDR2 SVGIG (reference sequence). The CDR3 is CAHHRQGSKGTQYF. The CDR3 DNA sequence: TGTGCCCACCACCGACAGGGCTCGAAGGGTACGCAGTATTTT.

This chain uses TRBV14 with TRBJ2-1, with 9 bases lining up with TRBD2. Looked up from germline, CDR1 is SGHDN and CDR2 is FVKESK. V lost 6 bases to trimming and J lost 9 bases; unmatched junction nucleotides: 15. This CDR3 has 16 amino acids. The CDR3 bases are TGTGCCAGCAGGGCTTCAGTACGGGCGGGAGGGGGTGAGCAGTTCTTC. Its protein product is CASRASVRAGGGEQFF.

The CDR3 is CASSLAGQGVRTEAFF. DNA for the CDR3: TGTGCCAGCAGCTTGGCGGGACAGGGGGTGAGAACTGAAGCTTTCTTT. V gene TRBV5-4 combines with J gene TRBJ1-1; 11 bases are shared with TRBD1. V was clipped by 0 bases and J by 5 bases; unmatched bases: 6. CDR1 and CDR2 from the germline V gene are SGHNT and YYREEE (reference sequence). This CDR3 has 16 amino acids.

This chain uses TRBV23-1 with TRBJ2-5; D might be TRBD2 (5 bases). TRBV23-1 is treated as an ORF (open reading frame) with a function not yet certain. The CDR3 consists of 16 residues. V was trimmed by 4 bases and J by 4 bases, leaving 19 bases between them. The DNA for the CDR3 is TGCGCCAGCAGTCTATACTCCTCGGGAATTCGAGAGACCCAGTACTTC. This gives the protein CASSLYSSGIRETQYF.

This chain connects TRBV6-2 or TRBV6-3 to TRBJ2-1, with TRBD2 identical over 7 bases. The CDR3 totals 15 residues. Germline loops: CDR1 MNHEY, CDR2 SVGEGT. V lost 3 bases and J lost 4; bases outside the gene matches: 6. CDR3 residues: CASSYNWGGYNEQFF. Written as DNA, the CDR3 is TGTGCCAGCAGTTATAACTGGGGGGGATACAATGAGCAGTTCTTC.

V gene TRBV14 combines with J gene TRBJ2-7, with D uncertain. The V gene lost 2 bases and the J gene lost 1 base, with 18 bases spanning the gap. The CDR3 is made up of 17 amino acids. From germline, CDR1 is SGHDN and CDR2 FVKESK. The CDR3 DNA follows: TGTGCCAGCAGCCAATCGAGGTCCTGGCAGCATTCCTACGAGCAGTACTTC. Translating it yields CASSQSRSWQHSYEQYF.

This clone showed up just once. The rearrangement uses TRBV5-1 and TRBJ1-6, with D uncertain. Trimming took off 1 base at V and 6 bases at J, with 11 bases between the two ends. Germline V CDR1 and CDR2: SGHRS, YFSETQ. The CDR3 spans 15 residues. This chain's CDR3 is CASSLSDFRNSPLHF. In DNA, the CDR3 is TGCGCCAGCAGCTTGAGCGATTTTCGTAATTCACCCCTCCACTTT.

The CDR3 loop reads CASSQDRLSGTQYF. The CDR3, as DNA: TGCGCCAGCAGCCAAGATAGACTTTCGGGGACCCAGTACTTC. The V and J genes are TRBV4-1 and TRBJ2-5; no reliable D call. Trimming removed 0 bases from V and 7 bases from J, with 12 bases in between. The CDR3 totals 14 residues. Germline CDR1 is MGHRA and CDR2 is YSYEKL.

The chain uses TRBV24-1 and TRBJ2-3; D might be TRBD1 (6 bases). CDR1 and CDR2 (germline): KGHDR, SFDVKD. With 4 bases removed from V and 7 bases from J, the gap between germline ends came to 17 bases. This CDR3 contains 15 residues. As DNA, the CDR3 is TGTGCCACCAGTGACGTACAGGGTACGAGGAATACGCAGTATTTT. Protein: CATSDVQGTRNTQYF.

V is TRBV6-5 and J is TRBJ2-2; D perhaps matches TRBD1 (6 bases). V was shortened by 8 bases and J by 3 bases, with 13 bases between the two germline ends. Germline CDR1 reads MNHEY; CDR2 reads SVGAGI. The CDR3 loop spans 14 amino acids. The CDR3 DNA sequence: TGTGCCAGCCCGGGACAAACTCACACCGGGGAGCTGTTTTTT. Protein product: CASPGQTHTGELFF.